This entry lists 26 T cell receptor beta chains sequenced from one sample in a study of T cells after yellow fever vaccination. TCRdb used MiXCR to reprocess the 5' RACE reads, holding one entry per CDR3 protein. The data show about 340,000 distinct CDR3 sequences, with more than 8.5% seen just once and roughly 18% held by the top ten. Sequencing used PBMCs, obtained on the day of the first yellow fever vaccination. These receptors all stem from a man between 18 and 35 years old who received the YFV17D yellow fever vaccine.

This clonotype was seen a handful of times. An end of the junction does not agree with germline; a read error may underlie this. This chain joins TRBV7-2 and TRBJ1-1, with unresolved D. Per the germline V gene, CDR1 is SGHTA and CDR2 is FQGNSA. The CDR3 sequence is 13 residues long. The DNA for the CDR3 is TGTGCCAGAAGCTACGGACTGAACACTGAAGCTTTCTTT. It yields the protein CARSYGLNTEAFF.

There are many counts of this clonotype. The chain links TRBV6-5 to TRBJ1-1; TRBD1 is a possible D gene (6 bases). The germline V and J ends were trimmed by 2 bases and 1 base, with 8 bases remaining between them. This CDR3 spans 14 amino acids. Per germline, CDR1 MNHEY and CDR2 SVGAGI. The DNA of the CDR3 is TGTGCCAGCAGTTACGCAGGGGAGAACACTGAAGCTTTCTTT. Translation: CASSYAGENTEAFF.

The chain has TRBV6-1 and TRBJ2-3; 7 nucleotides match TRBD2. J was trimmed by 7 bases and V by 7 bases; bases with no gene match: 11. This CDR3 has 14 residues. CDR1 is MNHNS, CDR2 SASEGT, per germline. This CDR3 reads CASKAGLTYNTQYF. DNA for the CDR3: TGTGCCAGCAAAGCGGGGCTGACCTATAATACGCAGTATTTT.

The chain recombines TRBV5-4 with TRBJ2-1, with D hard to call. The V and J ends lost 0 bases and 7 bases respectively, with 8 bases between them. This CDR3 contains 13 residues. Germline lookup yields CDR1 SGHNT and CDR2 YYREEE (reference sequence). CDR3 in DNA: TGTGCCAGCAGCTTGGGGGGAAAAAATGAGCAGTTCTTC. Protein sequence: CASSLGGKNEQFF.

J is TRBJ2-4 and V is TRBV28, with TRBD2 matching over 8 bases. V was pared by 3 bases and J by 1 base, with 11 bases of the junction left unmatched. The CDR3 loop spans 18 amino acids. Germline assignment: CDR1 MDHEN and CDR2 SYDVKM. CDR3 nucleotide sequence: TGTGCCAGCAGTTTCTATGTCGTGCGGGGGGAGGCCAAAAACATTCAGTACTTC. Translation gives CASSFYVVRGEAKNIQYF.

V and J are TRBV7-2 and TRBJ2-1; 7 bases align to TRBD2. CDR3 length equals 15 residues. Germline V gene sequence: CDR1 SGHTA, CDR2 FQGNSA. Unmatched junction bases numbered 14, after V lost 1 base and J lost 14 bases. This CDR3 reads CASSLVRPIPGREFF. DNA of the CDR3: TGTGCCAGCAGCTTAGTCCGGCCCATACCGGGGAGGGAGTTCTTC.

V gene TRBV6-1 combines with J gene TRBJ2-1, with 11 positions matching TRBD2. CDR1 and CDR2 (germline): MNHNS, SASEGT. The CDR3 runs 15 residues. Trimming took 6 bases from V and 5 from J; bases not matched to a gene: 6. The CDR3 sequence is CASSSGTSGHNEQFF. CDR3 bases: TGTGCCAGCAGCTCCGGGACTAGCGGCCACAATGAGCAGTTCTTC.

The sample holds a few counts of this clonotype. The CDR3 loop reads CASGAGILSDTQYF. The CDR3, as DNA: TGTGCCAGCGGGGCAGGGATATTGTCAGATACGCAGTATTTT. This chain uses TRBV28 with TRBJ2-3, with D maybe TRBD1 (5 bases). This CDR3 region has 14 residues. The V gene lost 8 bases and the J gene lost 4 bases, with 16 bases spanning the gap. CDR1 MDHEN and CDR2 SYDVKM come from the germline V gene.

The sample holds a few counts of this clonotype. The J gene is TRBJ2-5, the V gene TRBV10-3; TRBD2 agrees at 9 bases. Germline-derived CDR1 and CDR2 are ENHRY and SYGVKD. The CDR3 loop spans 16 amino acids. V trimming: 5 bases; J trimming: 0 bases; junction bases outside the gene matches: 7. The CDR3 reads CAISPASGVDQETQYF. CDR3 DNA sequence: TGTGCCATCAGTCCGGCTAGCGGGGTAGACCAAGAGACCCAGTACTTC.

This clonotype was observed a few times. V usage is TRBV15 and J usage is TRBJ2-1; D might be TRBD1 (5 bases). CDR3 length: 13 residues. Germline CDR1 and CDR2: LNHNV and YYDKDF (reference sequence). V lost 1 base, J lost 8 bases, and 9 bases lay in between. CDR3 loop: CATSRALQDEQFF. The CDR3 nucleotides are TGTGCCACCAGCAGAGCTCTACAGGATGAGCAGTTCTTC.

In this sample, this clonotype turned up many times. This chain links TRBV6-1 with TRBJ1-5; D is unclear. V lost 8 bases and J 0 bases, leaving 11 bases between the germline ends. CDR3 length: 14 amino acids. The germline V gene has CDR1 MNHNS and CDR2 SASEGT. Here the CDR3 DNA reads TGTGCCAGCCGAGGTACATATAGCAATCAGCCCCAGCATTTT. As protein: CASRGTYSNQPQHF.

This clonotype came up a few times. The chain recombines TRBV5-1 with TRBJ2-7; D gene unclear. The CDR3 totals 14 residues. V lost 4 bases and J 0 bases, leaving 11 bases between the germline ends. The V gene's germline CDR1 is SGHRS and CDR2 YFSETQ. Here the CDR3 reads CASSKAVSSYEQYF. In nucleotides, the CDR3 is TGCGCCAGCAGCAAGGCTGTTAGCTCCTACGAGCAGTACTTC.

This clonotype came up many times. This chain joins TRBV7-2 and TRBJ1-1; tentatively, D is TRBD1 (5 bases). CDR1 and CDR2 (germline): SGHTA, FQGNSA. V was shortened by 6 bases and J by 0 bases, with 11 bases between the two germline ends. This CDR3 is built from 14 residues. CDR3 sequence: CASRWGSMNTEAFF. The CDR3 DNA reads TGTGCCAGCAGGTGGGGGTCAATGAACACTGAAGCTTTCTTT. The full variable domain, its missing parts supplied by reference TRBV7-2 and TRBJ1-1, is GAGVSQSPSNKVTEKGKDVELRCDPISGHTALYWYRQSLGQGLEFLIYFQGNSAPDKSGLPSDRFSAERTGGSVSTLTIQRTQQEDSAVYLCASRWGSMNTEAFFGQGTRLTVV.

This chain links TRBV20-1 with TRBJ2-7; possible D gene TRBD2, 6 bases. CDR1 is DFQATT and CDR2 is SNEGSKA in the germline V gene (reference sequence). The V and J ends lost 6 bases and 1 base respectively, with 13 bases between them. The CDR3 runs 13 residues. CDR3 DNA sequence: TGCAGTGCCCCGGAGGGCAGATCCTACGAGCAGTACTTC. Protein product: CSAPEGRSYEQYF.

DNA for the CDR3: TGCGCCAGCAGCCAAAAAGGAGGGTTCGGAAACACCATATATTTT. Translation: CASSQKGGFGNTIYF. The chain combines TRBV4-3 with TRBJ1-3; D unresolved. V dropped 2 bases and J dropped 4 bases, with 12 bases sitting between them. The germline V gene has CDR1 LGHNA and CDR2 YSLEER. The CDR3 totals 15 residues.

This clonotype was counted only a few times. The chain employs TRBV7-2 and TRBJ2-1; D may be TRBD1 or TRBD2 (5 bases each). Germline V gene sequence: CDR1 SGHTA, CDR2 FQGNSA. Trimming took off 5 bases at V and 2 bases at J, with 19 bases between the two ends. This CDR3 has 17 amino acids. CDR3 DNA: TGTGCCAGCAGCCCGCGAGTTTCCAGGGACCCCTACAATGAGCAGTTCTTC. Protein product: CASSPRVSRDPYNEQFF.

Only a few counts were recorded for this clonotype. The CDR3 DNA is TGCGCCAGCAGCCAAGTTGGGGGACAGGGGGCAGGTAATGAGCAGTTCTTC. It translates to CASSQVGGQGAGNEQFF. The genes are TRBV4-1 and TRBJ2-1; 12 bases are a match to TRBD1. This CDR3 is built from 17 residues. The V segment lost 1 base and the J segment 7 bases; nucleotides outside the gene matches: 8. Germline-derived CDR1 and CDR2 are MGHRA and YSYEKL.

This clonotype was seen at least ten times. J is TRBJ2-7 and V is TRBV4-3; maybe TRBD2 (5 bases). CDR3 length equals 14 residues. The germline CDR1 and CDR2 sequences are LGHNA and YSLEER. V shed 4 bases and J shed 4 bases, with 14 bases lying between them. CDR3 DNA sequence: TGCGCCAGCAGCCCCGGGATTGGCGCGTACGAGCAGTACGTC. Residues: CASSPGIGAYEQYV.

The chain recombines TRBV10-3 with TRBJ2-3, with 8 bases lining up with TRBD2. CDR1 ENHRY and CDR2 SYGVKD come from the germline V gene. V was clipped by 7 bases and J by 3 bases; unmatched bases: 9. The CDR3 covers 15 residues. The CDR3 nucleotides read TGTGCCATCAACTCGCTAGCGGGCGGTACAGATACGCAGTATTTT. This sequence encodes CAINSLAGGTDTQYF.

This chain links TRBV5-1 with TRBJ1-3, with D unclear. The CDR3 is 15 amino acids. V lost 4 bases, J lost 0 bases, and 11 bases lay in between. Germline assignment: CDR1 SGHRS and CDR2 YFSETQ. The CDR3 nucleotides are TGCGCCAGCAGCGCCGGACTGTACTCTGGAAACACCATATATTTT. As protein: CASSAGLYSGNTIYF.

In its sample, this clonotype was seen a few times. For the CDR3, the DNA is TGTGCCAGCAGTTTACGCCCCTTAAGCAATCAGCCCCAGCATTTT. It encodes CASSLRPLSNQPQHF. The V and J genes are TRBV27 and TRBJ1-5; D ambiguous. CDR1 and CDR2 from the germline V gene are MNHEY and SMNVEV (reference sequence). The CDR3 consists of 15 residues. V lost 2 bases and J lost 1, with 9 bases in between.

This clonotype was detected only a few times. The rearrangement uses TRBV18 and TRBJ1-6; perhaps TRBD1 as D (5 bases). Per the germline V gene, CDR1 is KGHSH and CDR2 is LQKENI. The CDR3 is 17 amino acids. V lost 0 bases and J lost 6, with 15 bases in between. The CDR3 sequence: CASSPPGSGDRNSPLHF. The CDR3 DNA is TGTGCCAGCTCACCACCGGGCTCGGGGGACCGTAATTCACCCCTCCACTTT.

This clonotype was found a few times. This chain joins TRBV12-3 or TRBV12-4 and TRBJ1-1; D call uncertain. With 6 bases removed from V and 7 bases from J, the gap between germline ends came to 12 bases. The CDR3 runs 12 residues. DNA for the CDR3: TGTGCCAGCAGAACCCCGACGGGTGAAGCTTTCTTT. It encodes CASRTPTGEAFF.

Here the CDR3 reads CASYGGAGIMNTEAFF. In nucleotides, the CDR3 is TGTGCCAGTTACGGAGGGGCCGGCATAATGAACACTGAAGCTTTCTTT. This sequence joins TRBV12-3 or TRBV12-4 and TRBJ1-1, with D possibly TRBD1 on 5 matching bases. The V end lost 9 bases, the J end lost 0 bases, and 20 bases lay between the germline ends. The CDR3 is 16 amino acids.

This clonotype has more than one count but fewer than ten. The rearrangement joins TRBV4-3 to TRBJ2-3; D remains unclear. Germline loops: CDR1 LGHNA, CDR2 YSLEER. V shed 10 bases and J shed 3 bases, with 8 bases lying between them. This CDR3 comprises 11 residues. This CDR3 reads CATGTTDTQYF. The CDR3 region has the DNA TGCGCCACCGGAACTACAGATACGCAGTATTTT.

This clonotype was counted between two and nine times. The chain combines TRBV4-1 with TRBJ2-1; perhaps TRBD2 as D (6 bases). Trimming removed 4 bases at V and 10 bases at J, with 20 bases between. The CDR3 is made up of 15 amino acids. Germline-derived CDR1 and CDR2 are MGHRA and YSYEKL. The CDR3 DNA sequence: TGCGCCAGCAGCCCCAAGAGCCCGGCGGGAAGCGAGCAGTTCTTC. It codes for CASSPKSPAGSEQFF.